This entry lists 6 T cell receptor beta chains sequenced from one sample in a study of blood T cells in healthy people across ages. A sample-barcoded 5' primer and a J-beta primer mix were used in a second PCR of about 7 to 12 cycles. MiXCR was run by TCRdb on the 5' RACE reads, yielding one entry per CDR3 protein. The table lists over 1,200,000 distinct CDR3 sequences, approximately 60% of them singletons, with under 8.5% in the top ten. The sequenced sample consisted of blood. All receptors derive from a man between 18 and 29 years old in good health.

The rearrangement joins TRBV7-2 to TRBJ2-7; D gene unclear. The CDR3 is made up of 13 amino acids. From germline, CDR1 is SGHTA and CDR2 FQGNSA. Trimming removed 2 bases at V and 5 bases at J, with 10 bases between. The chain's CDR3 is CASSLSPSHEQYF. The DNA for the CDR3 is TGTGCCAGCAGCTTAAGCCCGTCTCACGAGCAGTACTTC.

The chain recombines TRBV20-1 with TRBJ1-5; D not certain. Trimming cost V 3 bases and J 4 bases, with 13 bases left between them. The CDR3 totals 14 residues. CDR1 and CDR2 (germline): DFQATT, SNEGSKA (reference sequence). CDR3 DNA: TGCAGTGCTAGCCGGGTGACAAAAAATCAGCCCCAGCATTTT. Protein sequence: CSASRVTKNQPQHF.

The genes are TRBV7-2 and TRBJ2-6, with D unresolved. CDR1 is SGHTA, CDR2 FQGNSA, per germline. The CDR3 loop spans 15 amino acids. V dropped 3 bases and J dropped 0 bases, with 6 bases sitting between them. The DNA of the CDR3 is TGTGCCAGCAGCTTTCCCAACTCTGGGGCCAACGTCCTGACTTTC. It yields the protein CASSFPNSGANVLTF.

The chain links TRBV9 to TRBJ2-5, with TRBD1 identical over 7 bases. The CDR3 totals 14 residues. The germline gives CDR1 SGDLS, CDR2 YYNGEE. J lost 4 bases, V lost 4 bases, and 7 bases had no gene match. Here the CDR3 reads CASSSHTGAETQYF. The CDR3 DNA is TGTGCCAGCAGCTCACATACAGGGGCAGAGACCCAGTACTTC.

The chain joins TRBV6-1 to TRBJ1-2; D ambiguous. The CDR3 runs 15 residues. V was trimmed by 2 bases and J by 9 bases, leaving 19 bases between them. The germline gives CDR1 MNHNS, CDR2 SASEGT. CDR3 loop: CASSETTQNDYSYTF. CDR3 coding DNA: TGTGCCAGCAGTGAAACCACACAAAATGACTACAGCTACACCTTC.

This clonotype was observed a few times. V usage is TRBV29-1 and J usage is TRBJ2-7, with D perhaps TRBD2 (7 bases). CDR3 size: 15 residues. V was trimmed by 0 bases and J by 2 bases, leaving 14 bases between them. CDR1 and CDR2 from the germline V gene are SQVTM and ANQGSEA. This CDR3 reads CSVEDSGEGAYEQYF. DNA for the CDR3: TGCAGCGTTGAAGATTCGGGGGAGGGGGCCTACGAGCAGTACTTC.